These 26 T cell receptor beta chains were all obtained from the same sample, sequenced in a study of T cells in Graves' hyperthyroidism and ophthalmopathy. The investigators amplified TCR beta CDR3 regions from RNA transcripts. The TCR CDR3 was amplified in a first-round RT-PCR using the HTBI primer set. TCRdb reprocessed the multiplex PCR reads with MiXCR, giving one entry per CDR3 protein. The sample gives 700,000 or so distinct CDR3 sequences, 16% of which show up once; 8.4% is in the top ten. Sequenced material: blood. The receptors were gathered from a man aged 18 to 30 with Graves' hyperthyroidism.

This clonotype was observed many times. This sequence joins TRBV15 and TRBJ2-2, with no clear D. In germline, CDR1 is LNHNV, CDR2 YYDKDF (reference sequence). V was cut by 5 bases and J by 3 bases, with 4 bases left in between. This CDR3 comprises 12 residues. The CDR3, as DNA: TGTGCCACCAGCGTTCACACCGGGGAGCTGTTTTTT. This sequence encodes CATSVHTGELFF.

This clonotype was recorded at least ten times. This rearrangement joins TRBV7-2 to TRBJ2-1; 10 bases map to TRBD2. V gave up 8 bases and J gave up 6 bases; unmatched junction bases: 13. Germline V gives CDR1 SGHTA, CDR2 FQGNSA. CDR3 length equals 16 residues. The CDR3 spells CASLPQLAGVINEQFF. Here the CDR3 DNA reads TGTGCCAGCCTTCCCCAGCTAGCGGGAGTTATCAATGAGCAGTTCTTC.

This clonotype was seen only a few times. This chain joins TRBV29-1 and TRBJ2-1; weak D call: TRBD2 (5 bases). This CDR3 comprises 16 residues. Germline CDR1 SQVTM, CDR2 ANQGSEA. The V end lost 1 base, the J end lost 2 bases, and 15 bases lay between the germline ends. In DNA form, the CDR3 reads TGCAGCGTTGAAGGGACGGGATCGGAGGCCTACAATGAGCAGTTCTTC. It translates to CSVEGTGSEAYNEQFF.

This clonotype was seen repeatedly, ten times or more. The chain combines TRBV11-3 with TRBJ2-5, with TRBD1 as a possible D gene (5 bases). V was clipped by 4 bases and J by 0 bases, with 12 bases between them. The germline CDR1 and CDR2 sequences are SGHNT and YENEEA. The CDR3 runs 15 residues. The CDR3 reads CASSSGTGDQETQYF. CDR3 bases: TGTGCCAGCAGCTCCGGAACAGGCGACCAAGAGACCCAGTACTTC.

Many counts were recorded for this clonotype. CDR3 bases: TGCAGCGGGAGGGACAGGGCGAACACTGAAGCTTTCTTT. Its translation is CSGRDRANTEAFF. This chain uses TRBV29-1 with TRBJ1-1; TRBD1 matches at 9 bases. With 7 bases clipped from V and 1 base from J, the junction kept 4 bases outside the gene matches. In germline, CDR1 is SQVTM, CDR2 ANQGSEA. The CDR3 spans 13 residues.

This clonotype was picked up many times. The chain combines TRBV7-9 with TRBJ2-5; maybe TRBD1 (6 bases). Germline-derived CDR1 and CDR2 are SEHNR and FQNEAQ (reference sequence). The germline V and J ends were trimmed by 5 bases and 3 bases, with 10 bases remaining between them. CDR3 length: 13 amino acids. CDR3 DNA sequence: TGTGCCAGCAGCGCGTCAGGGGAAGAGACCCAGTACTTC. It codes for CASSASGEETQYF. The variable domain in full, with the rest retrieved from reference TRBV7-9 and TRBJ2-5, is DTGVSQNPRHKITKRGQNVTFRCDPISEHNRLYWYRQTLGQGPEFLTYFQNEAQLEKSRLLSDRFSAERPKGSFSTLEIQRTEQGDSAMYLCASSASGEETQYFGPGTRLLVL.

In its sample, this clonotype was seen many times. V usage is TRBV5-1 and J usage is TRBJ2-7; 12 nucleotides line up with TRBD2. With 2 bases clipped from V and 2 bases from J, the junction kept 2 bases outside the gene matches. The CDR3 loop spans 15 amino acids. CDR1 is SGHRS and CDR2 is YFSETQ in the germline V gene. The CDR3 is CASSFASGRAYEQYF. The CDR3 DNA is TGCGCCAGCAGCTTCGCTAGCGGGAGGGCCTACGAGCAGTACTTC. The complete variable domain, with remaining parts taken from reference TRBV5-1 and TRBJ2-7, reads KAGVTQTPRYLIKTRGQQVTLSCSPISGHRSVSWYQQTPGQGLQFLFEYFSETQRNKGNFPGRFSGRQFSNSRSEMNVSTLELGDSALYLCASSFASGRAYEQYFGPGTRLTVT.

Points on this clonotype: A single base separates this from a much larger clone, so it may be a read error. V and J are TRBV18 and TRBJ1-2; TRBD1 is a possible D gene (5 bases). Germline-derived CDR1 and CDR2 are KGHSH and LQKENI. The CDR3 runs to 14 residues. The CDR3 DNA sequence: TGTGCCAGCTTACCAAGTAAGGGGAGCTATGGCTACACCTTC. This translates into CASLPSKGSYGYTF.

In its sample, this clonotype was seen many times. The chain joins TRBV6-1 to TRBJ2-5; 9 nucleotides align to TRBD1. This CDR3 is built from 16 residues. Germline V gene lookup returns CDR1 MNHNS and CDR2 SASEGT. V shed 5 bases and J 2 bases; nucleotides not matched to a gene: 9. CDR3 amino acids: CASSPGQGTHQETQYF. The CDR3 DNA sequence: TGTGCCAGCAGTCCGGGACAGGGAACGCATCAAGAGACCCAGTACTTC.

This clonotype was observed many times. The chain uses TRBV7-2 and TRBJ2-2, with a possible D match to TRBD2 (6 bases). V gave up 5 bases and J gave up 0 bases, with 16 bases separating them. Germline V gives CDR1 SGHTA, CDR2 FQGNSA. This CDR3 spans 17 amino acids. CDR3 residues: CASSMKRGTANTGELFF. CDR3 DNA: TGTGCCAGCAGCATGAAACGGGGGACCGCGAACACCGGGGAGCTGTTTTTT.

A few counts support this clonotype. The chain joins TRBV4-1 to TRBJ2-2; D not certain. V shed 1 base and J shed 8 bases, with 14 bases lying between them. Germline CDR1 reads MGHRA; CDR2 reads YSYEKL. There are 15 residues in the CDR3. CDR3 amino acids: CASSQVVQTKGELFF. The CDR3 nucleotides read TGCGCCAGCAGCCAAGTAGTACAGACGAAGGGGGAGCTGTTTTTT.

This clonotype was counted between two and nine times. This sequence joins TRBV7-9 and TRBJ2-1; no reliable D call. This CDR3 has 13 residues. Trimming took off 3 bases at V and 9 bases at J, with 12 bases between the two ends. CDR1 and CDR2 (germline): SEHNR, FQNEAQ (reference sequence). The CDR3: CASSLFPLGEQFF. In DNA form, the CDR3 reads TGTGCCAGCAGCTTGTTTCCTCTGGGTGAGCAGTTCTTC.

The rearrangement joins TRBV7-8 to TRBJ2-6; 8 nucleotides agree with TRBD2. V lost 7 bases and J lost 3; bases outside the gene matches: 2. In germline, CDR1 is SGHVS, CDR2 FQNEAQ. This CDR3 comprises 14 residues. The CDR3 sequence: CASTGGIGANVLTF. CDR3 DNA sequence: TGTGCCAGCACGGGGGGGATTGGGGCCAACGTCCTGACTTTC.

This clonotype appeared a few times. V is TRBV7-3 and J is TRBJ2-2, with D unclear. The V end was cut by 4 bases, the J end by 7 bases, with 10 bases between. Germline V CDR1 and CDR2: SGHTA, FQGTGA. The CDR3 contains 13 residues. The CDR3 loop reads CASSSDAIGELFF. The CDR3 DNA reads TGTGCCAGCAGCTCGGACGCAATCGGGGAGCTGTTTTTT.

The chain joins TRBV30 to TRBJ1-2; a weak D match, TRBD1 (6 bases). Trimming removed 0 bases at V and 4 bases at J, with 12 bases between. The CDR3 loop spans 14 amino acids. CDR1 and CDR2 from the germline V gene are GTSNPN and SVGIG (reference sequence). CDR3 nucleotides: TGTGCCTGGAGTGTAGGGGGACACAGCTATGGCTACACCTTC. It codes for CAWSVGGHSYGYTF.

V usage is TRBV7-3 and J usage is TRBJ2-1, with TRBD1 identical over 8 bases. The CDR3 runs to 17 residues. Germline CDR1 and CDR2: SGHTA and FQGTGA. The junction had 14 bases not matched to a gene; V was cut back by 5 bases and J by 5 bases. This CDR3 is CASSPTRPGQGHNEQFF. The DNA for the CDR3 is TGTGCCAGCAGCCCAACTCGTCCCGGACAGGGACACAATGAGCAGTTCTTC.

At least ten counts were recorded for this clonotype. The rearrangement joins TRBV12-3 or TRBV12-4 to TRBJ2-7; D gene ambiguous. CDR3 length: 13 residues. Trimming shortened V by 0 bases and J by 6 bases, and 9 bases separated the two germline ends. The CDR3 DNA is TGTGCCAGCAGTTTAGCGCGCCGGCTCGAGCAGTACTTC. This translates into CASSLARRLEQYF.

The rearrangement joins TRBV20-1 to TRBJ1-2, with 8 bases identical to TRBD1. The CDR3 loop spans 14 amino acids. The germline V gene encodes CDR1 DFQATT and CDR2 SNEGSKA (reference sequence). V lost 1 base to trimming and J lost 8 bases; unmatched junction nucleotides: 9. In nucleotides, the CDR3 is TGCAGTGCTAGAGGGCCGCGGGACAGGTACGGCTACACCTTC. Translation gives CSARGPRDRYGYTF.

This clonotype was observed a handful of times. This chain joins TRBV24-1 and TRBJ1-1; 7 positions agree with TRBD1. The length of the CDR3 is 12 residues. The germline V gene encodes CDR1 KGHDR and CDR2 SFDVKD. The V and J ends lost 4 bases and 8 bases, in that order; junction bases with no gene match: 3. In DNA form, the CDR3 reads TGTGCCACCAGTGACTCGGACAGGGAAGCTTTCTTT. It specifies CATSDSDREAFF.

This clonotype was recorded many times. The CDR3 nucleotides are TGTGCCAGCAGTGTGACTAGCCACAACTCCTACGAGCAGTACTTC. This gives the protein CASSVTSHNSYEQYF. This chain connects TRBV28 to TRBJ2-7; 7 nucleotides align to TRBD2. The trim removed 5 bases at V and 0 bases at J, leaving 7 bases unmatched. The CDR3 extends over 15 amino acids. Looked up from germline, CDR1 is MDHEN and CDR2 is SYDVKM. Based on the CDR3 plus reference TRBV28 and TRBJ2-7, the full variable domain is DVKVTQSSRYLVKRTGEKVFLECVQDMDHENMFWYRQDPGLGLRLIYFSYDVKMKEKGDIPEGYSVSREKKERFSLILESASTNQTSMYLCASSVTSHNSYEQYFGPGTRLTVT.

In its sample, this clonotype was seen many times. The chain has TRBV20-1 and TRBJ2-3, with TRBD2 matching 10 bases. Trimming removed 5 bases from V and 6 bases from J; junction bases left unmatched: 11. Germline V CDR1 and CDR2: DFQATT, SNEGSKA (reference sequence). The CDR3 is 15 residues long. CDR3 region: CSAHNQREGHDTQYF. The CDR3 coding sequence is TGCAGTGCTCACAACCAGCGGGAGGGCCATGATACGCAGTATTTT.

This clonotype was seen ten or more times. V and J are TRBV12-3 or TRBV12-4 and TRBJ1-2; D possibly corresponds to TRBD1 (6 bases). The CDR3 spans 13 residues. Trimming stripped 3 bases from V and 7 bases from J, with 12 bases between. DNA of the CDR3: TGTGCCAGCAGTTTGGCTGGACAGCTTGGCTACACCTTC. Amino acids: CASSLAGQLGYTF.

The rearrangement joins TRBV2 to TRBJ1-5; D uncertain. The CDR3 has 14 amino acids. Germline-derived CDR1 and CDR2 are SNHLY and FYNNEI. Trimming shortened V by 7 bases and J by 3 bases, and 13 bases separated the two germline ends. CDR3 bases: TGTGCCAGCACCGGTAGTACCATCAATCAGCCCCAGCATTTT. The encoded protein is CASTGSTINQPQHF.

The chain is built from TRBV9 and TRBJ1-2; no firm D call. This CDR3 is 14 amino acids long. The V gene lost 3 bases and the J gene lost 3 bases, with 12 bases spanning the gap. Per germline, CDR1 SGDLS and CDR2 YYNGEE. Here the CDR3 DNA reads TGTGCCAGCAGCGAAGGACCCGGGGACTATGGCTACACCTTC. This encodes CASSEGPGDYGYTF. Looking up the rest from reference TRBV9 and TRBJ1-2 gives the full variable domain: DSGVTQTPKHLITATGQRVTLRCSPRSGDLSVYWYQQSLDQGLQFLIQYYNGEERAKGNILERFSAQQFPDLHSELNLSSLELGDSALYFCASSEGPGDYGYTFGSGTRLTVV.

The table lists this clonotype with a few counts. The chain has TRBV27 and TRBJ1-2; D is uncertain. Germline values: CDR1 MNHEY, CDR2 SMNVEV (reference sequence). The CDR3 extends over 15 amino acids. The V end lost 2 bases, the J end lost 5 bases, and 15 bases lay between the germline ends. The CDR3 sequence: CASSLEAGLLYGYTF. CDR3 bases: TGTGCCAGCAGTTTAGAGGCAGGCCTACTGTATGGCTACACCTTC.

This clonotype has at least ten counts. The gene calls are TRBV20-1 and TRBJ2-7; 10 bases line up with TRBD2. The CDR3 runs 14 residues. The germline V gene has CDR1 DFQATT and CDR2 SNEGSKA (reference sequence). V lost 5 bases, J lost 3 bases, and 7 bases stayed unmatched. CDR3 amino acids: CSASSGSDFYEQYF. For the CDR3, the DNA is TGCAGTGCTTCTAGCGGGAGCGACTTCTACGAGCAGTACTTC.